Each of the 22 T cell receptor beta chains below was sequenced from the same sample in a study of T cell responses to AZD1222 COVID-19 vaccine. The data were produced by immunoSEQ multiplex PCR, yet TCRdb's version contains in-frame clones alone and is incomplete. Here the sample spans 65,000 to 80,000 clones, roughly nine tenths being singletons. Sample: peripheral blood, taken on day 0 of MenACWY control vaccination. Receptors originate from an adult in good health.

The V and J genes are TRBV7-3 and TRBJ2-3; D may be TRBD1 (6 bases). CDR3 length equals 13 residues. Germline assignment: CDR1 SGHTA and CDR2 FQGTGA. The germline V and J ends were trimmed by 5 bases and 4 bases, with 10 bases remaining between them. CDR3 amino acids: CASSRDNSDTQYF. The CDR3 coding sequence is TGTGCCAGCAGCCGGGACAACTCAGATACGCAGTATTTT.

DNA for the CDR3: TGTGCCTGGAGAAGATACCCCGGCTCCTATAATTCACCCCTCCACTTT. Protein product: CAWRRYPGSYNSPLHF. The chain couples TRBV30 to TRBJ1-6; D gene unclear. The V end was cut by 3 bases, the J end by 0 bases, with 12 bases between. There are 16 residues in the CDR3. The V gene's germline CDR1 is GTSNPN and CDR2 SVGIG (reference sequence).

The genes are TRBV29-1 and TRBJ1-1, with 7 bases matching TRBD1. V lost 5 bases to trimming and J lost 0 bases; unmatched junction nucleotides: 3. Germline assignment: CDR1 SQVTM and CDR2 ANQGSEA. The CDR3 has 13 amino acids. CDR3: CSVTGQMNTEAFF. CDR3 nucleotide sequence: TGCAGCGTTACGGGACAGATGAACACTGAAGCTTTCTTT.

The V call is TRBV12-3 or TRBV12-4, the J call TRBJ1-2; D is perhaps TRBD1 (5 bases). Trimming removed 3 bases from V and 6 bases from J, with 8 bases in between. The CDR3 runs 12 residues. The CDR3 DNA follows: TGTGCCAGCAGTTTGAGGGGCGATGGCTACACCTTC. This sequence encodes CASSLRGDGYTF.

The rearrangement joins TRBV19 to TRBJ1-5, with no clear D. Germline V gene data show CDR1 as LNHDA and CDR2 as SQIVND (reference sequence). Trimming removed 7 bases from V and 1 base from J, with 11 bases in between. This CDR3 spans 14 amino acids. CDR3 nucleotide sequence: TGTGCCAGTACCGGGCAGGAGAGCAATCAGCCCCAGCATTTT. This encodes CASTGQESNQPQHF.

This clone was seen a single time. CDR3 region: CASSLGQVGNTIYF. CDR3 DNA sequence: TGTGCCAGCAGCTTAGGACAAGTGGGAAACACCATATATTTT. J is TRBJ1-3 and V is TRBV7-8; D gene uncertain. Germline V gene sequence: CDR1 SGHVS, CDR2 FQNEAQ. With 1 base removed from V and 4 bases from J, the gap between germline ends came to 8 bases. CDR3 length: 14 amino acids.

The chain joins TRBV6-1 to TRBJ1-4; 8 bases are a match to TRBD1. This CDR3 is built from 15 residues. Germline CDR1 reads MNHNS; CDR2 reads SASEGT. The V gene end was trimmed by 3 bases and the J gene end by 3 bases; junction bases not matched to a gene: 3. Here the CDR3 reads CASSDQGAANEKLFF. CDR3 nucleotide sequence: TGTGCCAGCAGTGATCAGGGGGCGGCTAATGAAAAACTGTTTTTT.

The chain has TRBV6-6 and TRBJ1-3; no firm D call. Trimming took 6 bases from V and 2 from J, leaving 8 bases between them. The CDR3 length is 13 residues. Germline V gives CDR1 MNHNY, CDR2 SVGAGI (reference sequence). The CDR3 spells CASRSGAGNTIYF. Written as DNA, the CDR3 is TGTGCCAGCAGATCCGGGGCTGGAAACACCATATATTTT.

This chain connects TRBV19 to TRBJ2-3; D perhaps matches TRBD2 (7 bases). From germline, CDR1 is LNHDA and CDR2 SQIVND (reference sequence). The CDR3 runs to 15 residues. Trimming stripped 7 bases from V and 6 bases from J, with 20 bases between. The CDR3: CASTDTRAGADTQYF. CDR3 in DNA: TGTGCCAGTACCGATACGAGGGCGGGGGCGGATACGCAGTATTTT. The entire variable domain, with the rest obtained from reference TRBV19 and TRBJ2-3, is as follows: DGGITQSPKYLFRKEGQNVTLSCEQNLNHDAMYWYRQDPGQGLRLIYYSQIVNDFQKGDIAEGYSVSREKKESFPLTVTSAQKNPTAFYLCASTDTRAGADTQYFGPGTRLTVL.

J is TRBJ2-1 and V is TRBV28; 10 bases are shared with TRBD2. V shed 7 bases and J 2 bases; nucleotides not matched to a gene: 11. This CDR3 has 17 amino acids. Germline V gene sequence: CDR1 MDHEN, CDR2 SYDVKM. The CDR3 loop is CASTPGGAGGPYNEQFF. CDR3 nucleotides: TGTGCCAGCACCCCGGGGGGAGCGGGAGGGCCCTACAATGAGCAGTTCTTC. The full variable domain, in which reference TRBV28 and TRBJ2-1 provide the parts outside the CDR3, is DVKVTQSSRYLVKRTGEKVFLECVQDMDHENMFWYRQDPGLGLRLIYFSYDVKMKEKGDIPEGYSVSREKKERFSLILESASTNQTSMYLCASTPGGAGGPYNEQFFGPGTRLTVL.

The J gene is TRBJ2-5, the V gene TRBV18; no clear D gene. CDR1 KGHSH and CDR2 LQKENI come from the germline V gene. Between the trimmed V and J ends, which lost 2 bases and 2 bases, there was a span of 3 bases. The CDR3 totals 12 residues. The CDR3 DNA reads TGTGCCAGCTCACCAAATCAAGAGACCCAGTACTTC. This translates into CASSPNQETQYF.

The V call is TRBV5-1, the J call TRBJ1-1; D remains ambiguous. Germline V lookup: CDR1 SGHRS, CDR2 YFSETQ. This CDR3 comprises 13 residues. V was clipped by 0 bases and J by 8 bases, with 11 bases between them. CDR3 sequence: CASSLAGQAEAFF. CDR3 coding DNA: TGCGCCAGCAGCTTGGCCGGGCAGGCCGAAGCTTTCTTT.

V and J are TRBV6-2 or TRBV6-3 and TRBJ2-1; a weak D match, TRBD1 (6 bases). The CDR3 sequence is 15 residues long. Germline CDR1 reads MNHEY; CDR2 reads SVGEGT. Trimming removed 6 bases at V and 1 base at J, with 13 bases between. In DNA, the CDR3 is TGTGCCAGCAGCTTTGACAGGATTTCCTACAATGAGCAGTTCTTC. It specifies CASSFDRISYNEQFF.

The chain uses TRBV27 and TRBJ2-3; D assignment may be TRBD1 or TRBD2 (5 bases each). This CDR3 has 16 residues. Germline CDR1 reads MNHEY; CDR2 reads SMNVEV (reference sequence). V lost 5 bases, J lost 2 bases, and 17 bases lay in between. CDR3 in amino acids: CASSTYRDGVTDTQYF. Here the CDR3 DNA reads TGTGCCAGCAGTACTTACCGGGACGGAGTCACAGATACGCAGTATTTT.

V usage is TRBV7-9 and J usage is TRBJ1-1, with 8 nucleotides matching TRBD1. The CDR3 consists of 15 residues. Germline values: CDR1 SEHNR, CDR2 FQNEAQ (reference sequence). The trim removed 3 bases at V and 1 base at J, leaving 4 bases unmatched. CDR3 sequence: CASSFAGGQNTEAFF. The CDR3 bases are TGTGCCAGCAGCTTCGCAGGGGGCCAGAACACTGAAGCTTTCTTT.

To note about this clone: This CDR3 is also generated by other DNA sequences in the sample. The CDR3 coding sequence is TGTGCCAGCAGCCTGAACACTGAAGCTTTCTTT. It encodes CASSLNTEAFF. J is TRBJ1-1 and V is TRBV7-9; D remains ambiguous. The CDR3 contains 11 residues. The germline CDR1 and CDR2 sequences are SEHNR and FQNEAQ (reference sequence). Trimming took 5 bases from V and 0 from J, leaving 1 base between them.

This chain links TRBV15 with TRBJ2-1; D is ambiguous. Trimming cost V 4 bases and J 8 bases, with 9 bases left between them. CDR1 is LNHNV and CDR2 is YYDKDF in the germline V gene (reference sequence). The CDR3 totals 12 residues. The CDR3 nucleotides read TGTGCCACCAGCATTTATGAAGATGAGCAGTTCTTC. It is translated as CATSIYEDEQFF.

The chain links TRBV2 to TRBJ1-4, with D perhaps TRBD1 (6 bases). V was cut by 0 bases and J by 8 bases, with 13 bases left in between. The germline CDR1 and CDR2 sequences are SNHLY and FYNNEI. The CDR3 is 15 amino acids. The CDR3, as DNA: TGTGCCAGCAGTGAAGCGCTTGGGACAAAGGAAAAACTGTTTTTT. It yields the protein CASSEALGTKEKLFF.

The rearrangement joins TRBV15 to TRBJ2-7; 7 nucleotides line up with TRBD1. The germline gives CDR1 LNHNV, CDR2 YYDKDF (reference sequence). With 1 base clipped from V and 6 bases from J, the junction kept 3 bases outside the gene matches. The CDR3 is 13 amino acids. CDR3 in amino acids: CATSRVAGGEQYF. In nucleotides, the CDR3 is TGTGCCACCAGCAGAGTGGCAGGGGGCGAGCAGTACTTC.

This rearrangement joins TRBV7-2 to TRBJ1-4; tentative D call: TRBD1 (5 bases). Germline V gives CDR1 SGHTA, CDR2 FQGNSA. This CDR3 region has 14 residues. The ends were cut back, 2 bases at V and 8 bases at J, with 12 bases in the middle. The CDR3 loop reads CASSLLAGREKLFF. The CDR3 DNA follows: TGTGCCAGCAGCTTATTGGCAGGGAGGGAAAAACTGTTTTTT.

This CDR3 is CASSSGTVEETQYF. The CDR3 DNA follows: TGTGCCAGCAGCTCCGGGACCGTGGAAGAGACCCAGTACTTC. The chain employs TRBV7-3 and TRBJ2-5, with D perhaps matching TRBD1 or TRBD2 (5 bases each). The CDR3 consists of 14 residues. Germline CDR1 reads SGHTA; CDR2 reads FQGTGA. Trimming shortened V by 4 bases and J by 3 bases, and 12 bases separated the two germline ends.

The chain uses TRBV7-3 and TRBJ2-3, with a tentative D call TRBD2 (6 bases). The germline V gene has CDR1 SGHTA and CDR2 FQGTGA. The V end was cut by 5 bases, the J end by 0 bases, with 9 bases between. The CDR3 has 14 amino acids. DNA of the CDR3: TGTGCCAGCAGCGCCGGGACTAGCACAGATACGCAGTATTTT. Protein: CASSAGTSTDTQYF. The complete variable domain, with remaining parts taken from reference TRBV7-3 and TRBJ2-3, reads GAGVSQTPSNKVTEKGKYVELRCDPISGHTALYWYRQSLGQGPEFLIYFQGTGAADDSGLPNDRFFAVRPEGSVSTLKIQRTERGDSAVYLCASSAGTSTDTQYFGPGTRLTVL.